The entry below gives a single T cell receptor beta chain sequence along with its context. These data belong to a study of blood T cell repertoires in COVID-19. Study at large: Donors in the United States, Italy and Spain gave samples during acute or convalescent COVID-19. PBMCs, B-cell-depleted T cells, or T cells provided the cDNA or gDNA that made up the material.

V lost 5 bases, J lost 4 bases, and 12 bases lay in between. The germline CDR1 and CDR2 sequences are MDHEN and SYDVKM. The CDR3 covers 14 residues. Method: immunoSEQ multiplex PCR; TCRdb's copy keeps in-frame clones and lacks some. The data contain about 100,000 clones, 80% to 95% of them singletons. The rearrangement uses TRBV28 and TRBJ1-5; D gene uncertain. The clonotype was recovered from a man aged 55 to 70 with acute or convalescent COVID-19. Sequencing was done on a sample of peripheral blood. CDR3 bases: TGTGCCAGCAGTCTCGACCAGGAAAATCAGCCCCAGCATTTT. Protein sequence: CASSLDQENQPQHF.